The entry below gives a single T cell receptor beta chain sequence along with its context. In the original processing: Estimates of nucleated cell counts were drawn from the amplification of reference gene primers. The assay was immunoSEQ multiplex PCR, and TCRdb's table has in-frame clones only and misses some. That table supplies the V and J calls and clone size; D and trimming were determined from the DNA. Here the sample spans some 150,000 clones, 87% being singletons. The entry originates in a study of blood T cell repertoires in COVID-19. Overall study context: Samples representing acute and convalescent COVID-19 were sourced from the United States, Italy and Spain. Nucleic acid was either cDNA or gDNA, and it came from T cells, B-cell-depleted T cells, or PBMCs.

The CDR3 is 14 residues long. Unmatched junction bases numbered 11, after V lost 5 bases and J lost 8 bases. Germline V gene lookup returns CDR1 SGHTA and CDR2 FQGNSA. V is TRBV7-2 and J is TRBJ1-2, with 7 bases aligning to TRBD1. The sequenced sample was peripheral blood. This clonotype originated in a man aged 45-60 years who had recovered from COVID-19. As DNA, the CDR3 is TGTGCCAGCAGCCCCGGAGACAGGGCAAGGGGCTACACCTTC. Its protein is CASSPGDRARGYTF.